These 28 T cell receptor beta chains were sequenced from one sample in a study of blood T cell dynamics during melanoma immunotherapy. Time point of the sample: week 3, after first cycle of checkpoint inhibitor. Some clones are missing from TCRdb's copy, which holds only in-frame ones; the method was immunoSEQ multiplex PCR. The sample holds roughly 2,700 clones; around 85% are singletons and the top ten take 11% to 15%. Specimen: blood, collected from a patient treated with checkpoint blockade. These receptors came from a human donor with melanoma.

The gene calls are TRBV2 and TRBJ1-4; D uncertain. This CDR3 comprises 16 residues. Germline CDR1 reads SNHLY; CDR2 reads FYNNEI. The V end was cut by 2 bases, the J end by 7 bases, with 17 bases between. As DNA, the CDR3 is TGTGCCAGCAGTGAAACGTCACACCCTTCGAGTGAAAAACTGTTTTTT. Translation: CASSETSHPSSEKLFF.

This sequence joins TRBV6-6 and TRBJ2-7; no clear D. CDR1 is MNHNY and CDR2 is SVGAGI in the germline V gene (reference sequence). The CDR3 length is 11 residues. With 5 bases removed from V and 1 base from J, the gap between germline ends came to 3 bases. The CDR3 sequence is CASSPSYEQYF. The DNA of the CDR3 is TGTGCCAGCAGTCCTTCCTACGAGCAGTACTTC.

This rearrangement joins TRBV7-8 to TRBJ2-1, with 10 bases fitting TRBD2. V lost 5 bases, J lost 4 bases, and 11 bases stayed unmatched. The germline V gene encodes CDR1 SGHVS and CDR2 FQNEAQ. There are 17 residues in the CDR3. Here the CDR3 reads CASSRSRLAGEYNEQFF. CDR3 DNA: TGTGCCAGCAGCAGGAGTCGGCTAGCGGGAGAATACAATGAGCAGTTCTTC.

The chain links TRBV6-5 to TRBJ2-7; 7 nucleotides agree with TRBD1. Trimming took 8 bases from V and 0 from J; bases not matched to a gene: 4. The germline CDR1 and CDR2 sequences are MNHEY and SVGAGI. The CDR3 totals 13 residues. In DNA, the CDR3 is TGTGCCAGCCTGGGACAGAACTCCTACGAGCAGTACTTC. It encodes CASLGQNSYEQYF.

The V and J genes are TRBV28 and TRBJ2-7; 9 nucleotides line up with TRBD1. The CDR3 has 18 residues. Losses at the gene ends were 2 bases for V and 4 bases for J; bases not matched to a gene: 15. Germline V CDR1 and CDR2: MDHEN, SYDVKM. The CDR3 spells CASSLGTGLLRARYEQYF. Here the CDR3 DNA reads TGTGCCAGCAGTTTAGGGACAGGGCTTTTGCGTGCGCGGTACGAGCAGTACTTC.

The chain is built from TRBV5-8 and TRBJ2-5; tentative D call: TRBD2 (5 bases). Germline V gene data show CDR1 as SGHTS and CDR2 as YDEGEE. V lost 7 bases and J 5 bases, leaving 15 bases between the germline ends. The CDR3 extends over 13 amino acids. CDR3 sequence (DNA): TGTGCCAGCGACCCCCGGGGAAAGGAGACCCAGTACTTC. Encoded protein: CASDPRGKETQYF.

V gene TRBV10-1 combines with J gene TRBJ1-5; perhaps TRBD1 as D (6 bases). The CDR3 sequence is 16 residues long. Trimming shortened V by 0 bases and J by 8 bases, and 17 bases separated the two germline ends. Germline loops: CDR1 WNHNN, CDR2 SYGVQD (reference sequence). The CDR3 DNA reads as TGCGCCAGCAGTGAGTCGGCGGGACAACCAGCTGAGCCCCAGCATTTT. Amino acid sequence: CASSESAGQPAEPQHF.

The chain uses TRBV7-8 and TRBJ1-1; tentative D call: TRBD1 (5 bases). Trimming cost V 2 bases and J 4 bases, with 20 bases left between them. Germline V gene sequence: CDR1 SGHVS, CDR2 FQNEAQ. The CDR3 totals 17 residues. The CDR3 DNA sequence: TGTGCCAGCAGCTTATGGGACCTGGGGCGGGGTGTCACTGAAGCTTTCTTT. Its translation is CASSLWDLGRGVTEAFF.

This chain joins TRBV28 and TRBJ2-7; TRBD1 matches at 7 bases. J gave up 0 bases and V 5 bases, and 7 bases lay outside the gene matches. Per germline, CDR1 MDHEN and CDR2 SYDVKM. The CDR3 runs 15 residues. The CDR3 coding sequence is TGTGCCAGCAGTGCCTCCAGGGGGAGCTCCTACGAGCAGTACTTC. This sequence encodes CASSASRGSSYEQYF. Complete variable domain (other parts from reference TRBV28 and TRBJ2-7): DVKVTQSSRYLVKRTGEKVFLECVQDMDHENMFWYRQDPGLGLRLIYFSYDVKMKEKGDIPEGYSVSREKKERFSLILESASTNQTSMYLCASSASRGSSYEQYFGPGTRLTVT.

This clone was recorded once. This rearrangement joins TRBV13 to TRBJ2-3; possible D gene TRBD2, 6 bases. Trimming shortened V by 5 bases and J by 2 bases, and 17 bases separated the two germline ends. The germline CDR1 and CDR2 sequences are PRHDT and FYEKMQ (reference sequence). The CDR3 consists of 16 residues. The CDR3 DNA reads TGTGCCAGCAGCCATCAGACTAGTAGGGCCACAGATACGCAGTATTTT. Protein product: CASSHQTSRATDTQYF.

The gene calls are TRBV7-2 and TRBJ2-5, with TRBD2 matching 7 bases. This CDR3 has 15 amino acids. Germline CDR1 and CDR2: SGHTA and FQGNSA. V dropped 1 base and J dropped 4; count of bases not matched to a gene: 6. The chain's CDR3 is CASSLDSGRGETQYF. The CDR3 DNA reads as TGTGCCAGCAGCTTAGATTCGGGGAGGGGAGAGACCCAGTACTTC.

The CDR3 DNA sequence: TGTGCCAGCGTTCTAGCGGTAACCTACCAAGAGACCCAGTACTTC. Translating it yields CASVLAVTYQETQYF. The V call is TRBV6-1, the J call TRBJ2-5; 7 bases match TRBD2. The CDR3 has 15 residues. V dropped 8 bases and J dropped 0; count of bases not matched to a gene: 9. Looked up from germline, CDR1 is MNHNS and CDR2 is SASEGT.

This clone has only a few counts. The genes are TRBV11-2 and TRBJ2-5, with D perhaps assigned TRBD1 or TRBD2 (5 bases each). Trimming took off 3 bases at V and 1 base at J, with 9 bases between the two ends. Germline CDR1 SGHAT, CDR2 FQNNGV. This CDR3 spans 14 amino acids. CDR3 DNA: TGTGCCAGCAGCTTCGAGGGGACCCAAGAGACCCAGTACTTC. Its translation is CASSFEGTQETQYF.

The chain uses TRBV6-5 and TRBJ1-6, with D possibly matching TRBD1 (6 bases). Looked up from germline, CDR1 is MNHEY and CDR2 is SVGAGI. The CDR3 loop spans 15 amino acids. The V end was cut by 7 bases, the J end by 6 bases, with 16 bases between. The CDR3 sequence: CASTHRGGRNSPLHF. CDR3 sequence (DNA): TGTGCCAGCACCCACCGAGGGGGACGTAATTCACCCCTCCACTTT.

CDR3: CASTPNSGTGWGTEAFF. CDR3 nucleotide sequence: TGTGCCAGCACCCCGAATAGTGGGACGGGTTGGGGCACTGAAGCTTTCTTT. The chain combines TRBV25-1 with TRBJ1-1; D possibly corresponds to TRBD1 (5 bases). CDR1 MGHDK and CDR2 SYGVNS come from the germline V gene. The CDR3 covers 17 residues. Trimming stripped 7 bases from V and 4 bases from J, with 25 bases between.

This chain joins TRBV28 and TRBJ1-3; D not certain. Trimming removed 0 bases from V and 2 bases from J, with 8 bases in between. From germline, CDR1 is MDHEN and CDR2 SYDVKM. The CDR3 sequence is 15 residues long. The CDR3 reads CASSLWDGPGNTIYF. CDR3 DNA sequence: TGTGCCAGCAGTTTATGGGACGGACCTGGAAACACCATATATTTT.

This chain links TRBV10-1 with TRBJ2-3; TRBD2 might be the D (6 bases). V was cut by 7 bases and J by 4 bases, with 15 bases left in between. CDR1 is WNHNN and CDR2 is SYGVQD in the germline V gene (reference sequence). This CDR3 contains 14 residues. In nucleotides, the CDR3 is TGCGCCAGCATGGAGGGGACCGGGTCAGATACGCAGTATTTT. Amino acid sequence: CASMEGTGSDTQYF.

The chain carries TRBV6-6 and TRBJ1-1; D possibly corresponds to TRBD1 (6 bases). The CDR3 runs 14 residues. The germline V and J ends were trimmed by 0 bases and 5 bases, with 10 bases remaining between them. CDR1 is MNHNY, CDR2 SVGAGI, per germline (reference sequence). For the CDR3, the DNA is TGTGCCAGCAGTTACTCGCCAGGGGTGACTGAAGCTTTCTTT. Translated: CASSYSPGVTEAFF.

This chain connects TRBV18 to TRBJ2-7, with 9 bases fitting TRBD2. CDR3 length: 17 residues. V shed 4 bases, J shed 0 bases, and the junction held 10 bases outside the gene matches. CDR1 and CDR2 (germline): KGHSH, LQKENI. The DNA for the CDR3 is TGTGCCAGCTCACGACCCGGGACTAGCCCTTCCTCCTACGAGCAGTACTTC. The encoded protein is CASSRPGTSPSSYEQYF.

The chain combines TRBV18 with TRBJ1-2; 11 nucleotides line up with TRBD1. Germline loops: CDR1 KGHSH, CDR2 LQKENI. The CDR3 totals 15 residues. The trim removed 3 bases at V and 7 bases at J, leaving 7 bases unmatched. Here the CDR3 DNA reads TGTGCCAGCTCACCCAGGACAGGGGGCGCAGGTGGCTACACCTTC. Residues: CASSPRTGGAGGYTF.

The V call is TRBV16, the J call TRBJ2-6; D ambiguous. Germline V gene sequence: CDR1 KGHSY, CDR2 FQNENV. CDR3 size: 17 residues. V was cut by 4 bases and J by 0 bases, with 13 bases left in between. CDR3 region: CASSPRLGDSGANVLTF. The CDR3 DNA reads as TGTGCCAGCAGCCCTAGGCTTGGAGACTCTGGGGCCAACGTCCTGACTTTC.

This chain links TRBV13 with TRBJ2-7; 7 bases match TRBD1. V was clipped by 4 bases and J by 3 bases; unmatched bases: 15. This CDR3 has 17 residues. CDR1 PRHDT and CDR2 FYEKMQ come from the germline V gene (reference sequence). CDR3 DNA sequence: TGTGCCAGCAGCTCTATTAACAGGGGAAAAAATATCTACGAGCAGTACTTC. It specifies CASSSINRGKNIYEQYF.

This chain connects TRBV4-1 to TRBJ1-5; possibly TRBD1 for D (5 bases). Deletions cut 0 bases from V and 6 bases from J, with 15 bases between. The germline gives CDR1 MGHRA, CDR2 YSYEKL. The CDR3 sequence is 16 residues long. The CDR3 DNA reads TGCGCCAGCAGCCAAGATACGCCAGACAGCCGTCAGCCCCAGCATTTT. Encoded protein: CASSQDTPDSRQPQHF.

The J gene is TRBJ2-3, the V gene TRBV29-1, with D perhaps matching TRBD2 (6 bases). The germline CDR1 and CDR2 sequences are SQVTM and ANQGSEA. The V end lost 4 bases, the J end lost 0 bases, and 14 bases lay between the germline ends. This CDR3 is 15 amino acids long. The CDR3 region has the DNA TGCAGCGTTGTCGGGGACTTATATAGCACAGATACGCAGTATTTT. Residues: CSVVGDLYSTDTQYF.

This rearrangement joins TRBV7-2 to TRBJ1-5, with D perhaps matching TRBD1 (5 bases). In germline, CDR1 is SGHTA, CDR2 FQGNSA. The ends were cut back, 5 bases at V and 2 bases at J, with 10 bases in the middle. The CDR3 loop spans 14 amino acids. The CDR3 nucleotides are TGTGCCAGCAGCCGTGGAGGGGGCAATCAGCCCCAGCATTTT. Its translation: CASSRGGGNQPQHF.

The V and J genes are TRBV11-3 and TRBJ2-7; 10 positions agree with TRBD1. Per germline, CDR1 SGHNT and CDR2 YENEEA. V lost 0 bases, J lost 5 bases, and 4 bases stayed unmatched. The CDR3 has 15 amino acids. CDR3 DNA sequence: TGTGCCAGCAGCTTAGATCGGGACAGGGGAGACGAGCAGTACTTC. Translation: CASSLDRDRGDEQYF.

The chain links TRBV6-1 to TRBJ2-7, with D perhaps given as TRBD1 or TRBD2 (5 bases each). Germline CDR1 reads MNHNS; CDR2 reads SASEGT. The CDR3 loop spans 11 amino acids. Trimming removed 6 bases at V and 5 bases at J, with 8 bases between. CDR3 coding DNA: TGTGCCAGCAGCTCGGGGCACGAGCAGTACTTC. It is translated as CASSSGHEQYF.

The V call is TRBV11-2, the J call TRBJ2-7; D could derive from TRBD1 or TRBD2 (6 bases each). Germline V gene lookup returns CDR1 SGHAT and CDR2 FQNNGV. V dropped 2 bases and J dropped 6 bases, with 11 bases sitting between them. The CDR3 is 13 residues long. CDR3 bases: TGTGCCAGCAGCTTATTAGGGGGGCCCGAGCAGTACTTC. Translating gives CASSLLGGPEQYF. The whole variable domain, remainder taken from reference TRBV11-2 and TRBJ2-7, is EAGVAQSPRYKIIEKRQSVAFWCNPISGHATLYWYQQILGQGPKLLIQFQNNGVVDDSQLPKDRFSAERLKGVDSTLKIQPAKLEDSAVYLCASSLLGGPEQYFGPGTRLTVT.